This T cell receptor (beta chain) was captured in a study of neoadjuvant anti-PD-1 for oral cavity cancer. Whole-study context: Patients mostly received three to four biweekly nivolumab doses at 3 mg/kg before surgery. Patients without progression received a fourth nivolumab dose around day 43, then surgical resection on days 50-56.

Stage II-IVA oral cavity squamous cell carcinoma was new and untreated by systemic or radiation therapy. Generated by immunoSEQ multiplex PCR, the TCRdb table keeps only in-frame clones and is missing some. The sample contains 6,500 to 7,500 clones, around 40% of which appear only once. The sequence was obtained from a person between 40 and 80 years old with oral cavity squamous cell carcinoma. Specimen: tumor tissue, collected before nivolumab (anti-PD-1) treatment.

In DNA form, the CDR3 reads TGCGCCAGCAGCCAAGAGGGAGATCGGGGACAGGGGCTCTCTGGAAACACCATATATTTT. Protein: CASSQEGDRGQGLSGNTIYF. This chain uses TRBV4-1 with TRBJ1-3, with 10 positions matching TRBD1. The germline CDR1 and CDR2 sequences are MGHRA and YSYEKL. Trimming took 0 bases from V and 0 from J; bases not matched to a gene: 11. This CDR3 is 20 amino acids long.